This is a list of T cell receptor beta chains from one sample in a study of cytomegalovirus exposure and HLA in healthy donors. Method: immunoSEQ multiplex PCR; TCRdb's copy keeps in-frame clones and lacks some. The sample contains some 110,000 clones, around a tenth of which appear only once. The sequencing input was PBMCs. The receptors here all came from a man aged 40-55 years in good health and CMV-seropositive. The CDR3 runs from the conserved cysteine through the conserved F or W. Size values are once, few and many counts, or a class for expanded clones, and some rows have none.

cdr3_aa: CSVENGYEQYF; j_call: TRBJ2-7; v_call: TRBV29-1; clone_size: NA
cdr3_aa: CASSAVGLAGAETQYF; j_call: TRBJ2-5; v_call: TRBV7-6; clone_size: few
cdr3_aa: CASSVRSVSGETQYF; j_call: TRBJ2-5; v_call: TRBV9; clone_size: NA
cdr3_aa: CASSAWDNATDTQYF; j_call: TRBJ2-3; v_call: TRBV5-1; clone_size: NA
cdr3_aa: CASSRDTGGVAPYSNQPQHF; j_call: TRBJ1-5; v_call: TRBV28; clone_size: NA
cdr3_aa: CASSLRTDYNEQFF; j_call: TRBJ2-1; v_call: TRBV7-9; clone_size: few
cdr3_aa: CASSLGGGAPYNEQFF; j_call: TRBJ2-1; v_call: TRBV11-2; clone_size: NA
cdr3_aa: CASSLSLGGVRVETQYF; j_call: TRBJ2-5; v_call: TRBV5-1; clone_size: once
cdr3_aa: CAIRDRGVMDTIYF; j_call: TRBJ1-3; v_call: TRBV10-3; clone_size: NA
cdr3_aa: CASSQDRDSYNEQFF; j_call: TRBJ2-1; v_call: TRBV4-1; clone_size: few
cdr3_aa: CASSLIAGTYEQYF; j_call: TRBJ2-7; v_call: TRBV7-2; clone_size: few
cdr3_aa: CSVIQKANTEAFF; j_call: TRBJ1-1; v_call: TRBV29-1; clone_size: NA
cdr3_aa: CASSLRRDFQETQYF; j_call: TRBJ2-5; v_call: TRBV13; clone_size: few